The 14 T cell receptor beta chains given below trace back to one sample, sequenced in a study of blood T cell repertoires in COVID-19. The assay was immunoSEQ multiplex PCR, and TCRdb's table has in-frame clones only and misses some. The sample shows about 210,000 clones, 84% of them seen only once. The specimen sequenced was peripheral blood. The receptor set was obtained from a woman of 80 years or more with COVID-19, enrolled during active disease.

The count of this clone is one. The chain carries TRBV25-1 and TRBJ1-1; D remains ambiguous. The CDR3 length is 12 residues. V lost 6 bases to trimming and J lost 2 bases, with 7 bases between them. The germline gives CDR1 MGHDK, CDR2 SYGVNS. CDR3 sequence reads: CASRLLNTEAFF. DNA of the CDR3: TGTGCCAGCAGACTCCTCAACACTGAAGCTTTCTTT.

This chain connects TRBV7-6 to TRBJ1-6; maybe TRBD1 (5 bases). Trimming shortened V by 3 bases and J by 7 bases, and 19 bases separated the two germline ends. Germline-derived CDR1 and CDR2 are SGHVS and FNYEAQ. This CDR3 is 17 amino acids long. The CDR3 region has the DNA TGTGCCAGCAGCTTTTACCCTGGGGGGGGAGGGAATTCACCCCTCCACTTT. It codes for CASSFYPGGGGNSPLHF. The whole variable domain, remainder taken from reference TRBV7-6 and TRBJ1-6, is GAGVSQSPRYKVTKRGQDVALRCDPISGHVSLYWYRQALGQGPEFLTYFNYEAQQDKSGLPNDRFSAERPEGSISTLTIQRTEQRDSAMYRCASSFYPGGGGNSPLHFGNGTRLTVT.

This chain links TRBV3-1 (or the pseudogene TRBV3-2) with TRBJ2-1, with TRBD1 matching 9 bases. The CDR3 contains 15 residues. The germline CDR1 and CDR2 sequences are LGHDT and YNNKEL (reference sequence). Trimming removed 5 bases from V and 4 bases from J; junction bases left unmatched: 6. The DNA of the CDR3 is TGTGCCAGCAGCAGAACGGGACAGGGTTACAATGAGCAGTTCTTC. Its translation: CASSRTGQGYNEQFF.

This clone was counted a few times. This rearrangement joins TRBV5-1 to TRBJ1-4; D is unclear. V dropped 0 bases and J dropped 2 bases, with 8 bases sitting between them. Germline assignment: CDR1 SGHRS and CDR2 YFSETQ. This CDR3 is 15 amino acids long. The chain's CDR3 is CASSLAGWTNEKLFF. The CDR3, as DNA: TGCGCCAGCAGCTTGGCGGGGTGGACTAATGAAAAACTGTTTTTT.

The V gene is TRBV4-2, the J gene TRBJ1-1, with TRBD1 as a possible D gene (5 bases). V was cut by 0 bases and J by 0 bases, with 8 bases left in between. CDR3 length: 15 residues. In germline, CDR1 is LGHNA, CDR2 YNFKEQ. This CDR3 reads CASSQDSGMNTEAFF. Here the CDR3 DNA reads TGTGCCAGCAGCCAAGATTCAGGGATGAACACTGAAGCTTTCTTT.

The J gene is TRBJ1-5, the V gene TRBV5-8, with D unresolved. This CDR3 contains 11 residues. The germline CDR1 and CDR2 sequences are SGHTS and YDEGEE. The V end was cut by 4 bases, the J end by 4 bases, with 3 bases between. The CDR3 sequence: CASSQNQPQHF. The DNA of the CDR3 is TGTGCCAGCAGCCAGAATCAGCCCCAGCATTTT.

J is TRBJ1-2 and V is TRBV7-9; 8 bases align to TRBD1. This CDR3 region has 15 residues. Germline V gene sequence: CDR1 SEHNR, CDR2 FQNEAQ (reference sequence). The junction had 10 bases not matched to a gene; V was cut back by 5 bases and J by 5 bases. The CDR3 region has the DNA TGTGCCAGCAGCACTGGACAGGGTGCTTTATATGGCTACACCTTC. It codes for CASSTGQGALYGYTF.

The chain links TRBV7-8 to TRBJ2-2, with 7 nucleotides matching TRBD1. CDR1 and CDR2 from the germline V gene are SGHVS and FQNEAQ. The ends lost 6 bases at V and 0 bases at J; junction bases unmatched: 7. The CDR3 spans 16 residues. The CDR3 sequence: CASSLTGTANTGELFF. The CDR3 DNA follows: TGTGCCAGCAGTCTAACCGGGACAGCGAACACCGGGGAGCTGTTTTTT.

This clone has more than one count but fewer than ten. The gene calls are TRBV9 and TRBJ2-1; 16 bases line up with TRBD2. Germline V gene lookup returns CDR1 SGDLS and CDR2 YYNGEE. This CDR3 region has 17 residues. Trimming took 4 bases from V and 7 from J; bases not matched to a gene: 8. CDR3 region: CASSLGTSGGAKNEQFF. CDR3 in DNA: TGTGCCAGCAGCCTAGGGACTAGCGGGGGGGCTAAGAATGAGCAGTTCTTC.

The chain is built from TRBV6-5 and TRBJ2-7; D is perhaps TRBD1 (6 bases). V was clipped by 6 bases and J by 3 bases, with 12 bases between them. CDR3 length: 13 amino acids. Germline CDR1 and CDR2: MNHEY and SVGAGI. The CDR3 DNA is TGTGCCAGCAGACAGGGACCTCTCTACGAGCAGTACTTC. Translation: CASRQGPLYEQYF.

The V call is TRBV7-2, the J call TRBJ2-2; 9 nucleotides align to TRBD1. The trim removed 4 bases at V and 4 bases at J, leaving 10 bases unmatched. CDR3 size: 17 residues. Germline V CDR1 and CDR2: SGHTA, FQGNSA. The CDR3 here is CASSYYRGLPPTGELFF. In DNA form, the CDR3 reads TGTGCCAGCAGCTATTACAGGGGGCTTCCCCCCACCGGGGAGCTGTTTTTT.

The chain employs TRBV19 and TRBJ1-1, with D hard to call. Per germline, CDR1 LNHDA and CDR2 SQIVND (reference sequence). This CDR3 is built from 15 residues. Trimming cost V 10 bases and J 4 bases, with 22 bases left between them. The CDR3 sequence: CATSDYGLKSTEAFF. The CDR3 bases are TGTGCCACCTCTGATTATGGGCTTAAGAGCACTGAAGCTTTCTTT.

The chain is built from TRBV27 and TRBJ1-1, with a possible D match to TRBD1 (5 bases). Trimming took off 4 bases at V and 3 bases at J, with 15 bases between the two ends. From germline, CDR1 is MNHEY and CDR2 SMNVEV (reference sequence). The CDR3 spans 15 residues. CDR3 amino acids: CASSSMGLGDTEAFF. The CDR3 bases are TGTGCCAGCAGTTCCATGGGACTAGGGGACACTGAAGCTTTCTTT.

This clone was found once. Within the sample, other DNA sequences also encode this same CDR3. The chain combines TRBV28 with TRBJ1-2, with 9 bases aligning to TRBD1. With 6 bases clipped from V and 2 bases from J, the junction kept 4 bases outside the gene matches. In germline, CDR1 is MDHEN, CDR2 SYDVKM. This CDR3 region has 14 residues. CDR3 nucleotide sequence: TGTGCCAGCAGGACCGGGACAGGGAACTATGGCTACACCTTC. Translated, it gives CASRTGTGNYGYTF.